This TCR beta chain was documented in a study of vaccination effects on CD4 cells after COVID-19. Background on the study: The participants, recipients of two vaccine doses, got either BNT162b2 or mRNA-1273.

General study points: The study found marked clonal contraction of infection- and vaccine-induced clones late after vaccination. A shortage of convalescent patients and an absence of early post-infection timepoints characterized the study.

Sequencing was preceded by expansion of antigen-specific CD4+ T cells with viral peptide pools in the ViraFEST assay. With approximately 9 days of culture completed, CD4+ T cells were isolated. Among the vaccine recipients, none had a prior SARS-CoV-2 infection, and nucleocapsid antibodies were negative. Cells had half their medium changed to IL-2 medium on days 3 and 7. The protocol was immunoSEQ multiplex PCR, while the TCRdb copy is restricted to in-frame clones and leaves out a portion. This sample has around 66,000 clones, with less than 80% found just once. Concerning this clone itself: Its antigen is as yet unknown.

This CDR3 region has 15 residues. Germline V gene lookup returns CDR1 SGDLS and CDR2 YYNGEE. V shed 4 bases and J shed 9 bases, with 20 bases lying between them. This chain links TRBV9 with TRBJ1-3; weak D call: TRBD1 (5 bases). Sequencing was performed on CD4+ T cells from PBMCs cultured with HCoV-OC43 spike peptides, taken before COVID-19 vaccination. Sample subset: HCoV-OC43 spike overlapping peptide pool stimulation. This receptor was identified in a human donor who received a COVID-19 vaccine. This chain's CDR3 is CASSSEGRGLGTIYF. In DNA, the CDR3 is TGTGCCAGCAGCTCCGAGGGTCGGGGCTTGGGCACCATATATTTT.